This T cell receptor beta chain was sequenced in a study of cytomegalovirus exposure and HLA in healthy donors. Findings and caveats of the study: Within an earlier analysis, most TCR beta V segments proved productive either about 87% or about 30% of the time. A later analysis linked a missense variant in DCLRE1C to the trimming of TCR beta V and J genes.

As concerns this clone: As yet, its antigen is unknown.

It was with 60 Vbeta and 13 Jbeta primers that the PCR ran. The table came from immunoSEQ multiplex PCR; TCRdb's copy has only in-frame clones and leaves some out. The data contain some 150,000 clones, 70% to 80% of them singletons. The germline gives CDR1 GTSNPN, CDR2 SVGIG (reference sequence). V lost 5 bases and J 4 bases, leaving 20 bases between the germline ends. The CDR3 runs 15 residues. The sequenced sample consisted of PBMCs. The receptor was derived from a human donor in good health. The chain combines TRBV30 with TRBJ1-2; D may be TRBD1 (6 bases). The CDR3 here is CAWHEGPGAGYGYTF. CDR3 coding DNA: TGTGCCTGGCACGAAGGCCCAGGGGCGGGCTATGGCTACACCTTC.